This T cell receptor beta chain was documented in a study of T cell changes during pregnancy in multiple sclerosis. This CDR3 spans 13 amino acids. CDR1 GTSNPN and CDR2 SVGIG come from the germline V gene (reference sequence). V lost 2 bases and J 5 bases, leaving 12 bases between the germline ends. Some clones are missing from TCRdb's copy, which holds only in-frame ones; the method was immunoSEQ multiplex PCR. The profile shows 50,000 or so clones, over 90% of them singletons. This receptor was obtained from a female donor with multiple sclerosis, enrolled in a pregnancy study. This chain uses TRBV30 with TRBJ2-5; D is unresolved. The input for sequencing was CD4+ T cells from peripheral blood mononuclear cells, taken in the second trimester of pregnancy. Written as DNA, the CDR3 is TGTGCCTGGAGTCCCGCACGAGCGGAGACCCAGTACTTC. It is translated as CAWSPARAETQYF.